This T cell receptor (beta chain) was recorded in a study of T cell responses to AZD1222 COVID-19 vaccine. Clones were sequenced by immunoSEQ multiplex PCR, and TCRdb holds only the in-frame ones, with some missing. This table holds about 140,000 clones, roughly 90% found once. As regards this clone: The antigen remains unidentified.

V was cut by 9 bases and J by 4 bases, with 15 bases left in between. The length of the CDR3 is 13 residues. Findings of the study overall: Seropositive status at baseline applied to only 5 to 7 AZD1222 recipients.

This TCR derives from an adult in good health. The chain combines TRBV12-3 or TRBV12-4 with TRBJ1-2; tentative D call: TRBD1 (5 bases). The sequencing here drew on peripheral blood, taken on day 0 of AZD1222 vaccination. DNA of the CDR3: TGTGCCAGTTGGGGGGGAGCTGCCTATGGCTACACCTTC. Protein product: CASWGGAAYGYTF.